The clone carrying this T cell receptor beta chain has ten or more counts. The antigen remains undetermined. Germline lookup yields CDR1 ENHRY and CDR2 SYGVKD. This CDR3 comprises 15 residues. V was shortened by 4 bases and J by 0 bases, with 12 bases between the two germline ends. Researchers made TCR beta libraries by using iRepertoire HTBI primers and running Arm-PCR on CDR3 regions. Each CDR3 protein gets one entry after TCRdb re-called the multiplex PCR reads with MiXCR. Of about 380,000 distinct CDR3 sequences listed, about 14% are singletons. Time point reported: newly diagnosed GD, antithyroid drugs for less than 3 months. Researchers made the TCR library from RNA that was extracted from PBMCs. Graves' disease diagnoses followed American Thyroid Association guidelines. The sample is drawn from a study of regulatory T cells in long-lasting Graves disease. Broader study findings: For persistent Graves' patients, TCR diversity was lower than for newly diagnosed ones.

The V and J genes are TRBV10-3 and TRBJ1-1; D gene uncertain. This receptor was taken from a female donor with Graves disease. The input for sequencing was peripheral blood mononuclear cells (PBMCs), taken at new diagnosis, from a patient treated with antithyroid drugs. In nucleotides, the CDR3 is TGTGCCATCAGTGGCGCGGATTCCTTGAACACTGAAGCTTTCTTT. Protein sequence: CAISGADSLNTEAFF.